The 26 T cell receptor beta chains below come from one sample, sequenced in a study of T cell clonality in common variable immunodeficiency (dated by TCRdb to 2015 to 2017). The library was prepared using the immunoSEQ multiplex PCR assay. TCRdb mirrors the immuneACCESS table, restricted to in-frame sequences. Some clones are absent from its copies; in checked studies, under half trace to an unresolved V gene, and the reason for the others is unknown. For this sample, about 42,000 clones appear and none is a singleton. The top ten hold 2.5% to 3% of the sample. Sample: peripheral blood mononuclear cells. These receptors originate from a person between 18 and 69 years old in good health.

This clone occurred many times. The DNA read from the CDR3 is TGTGCCAGCAGTTACGCCGTAGGGGCAACTAATGAAAAA. It yields the protein CASSYAVGATNEK. Given in full, the CDR3 is CASSYAVGATNEKLFF. V gene TRBV6-2 or TRBV6-3 combines with J gene TRBJ1-4, with D possibly TRBD1 on 5 matching bases. Coverage ceases 3 residues before the CDR3 finishes, and the germline J gene fills in the end. The CDR3 runs 16 residues. V was shortened by 2 bases and J by 0 bases, with 10 bases between the two germline ends. The germline V gene has CDR1 MNHEY and CDR2 SVGEGT.

This clone was seen many times. Coverage ceases 3 residues before the CDR3 finishes, and the germline J gene fills in the end. V gene TRBV5-4 combines with J gene TRBJ1-2, with 9 bases aligning to TRBD1. V shed 4 bases and J 6 bases; nucleotides not matched to a gene: 4. Per germline, CDR1 SGHNT and CDR2 YYREEE (reference sequence). This CDR3 comprises 13 residues. CDR3 DNA (partial): TGTGCCAGCAGCCCGGACAGGGGCCATGGC. As protein: CASSPDRGHG. The entire CDR3 protein is CASSPDRGHGYTF.

The sample holds a few counts of this clone. From the germline J gene comes the end of the CDR3, since the read stops 3 residues before it. The rearrangement joins TRBV20-1 to TRBJ2-1; 8 positions match TRBD2. The CDR3 runs to 14 residues. The germline V gene encodes CDR1 DFQATT and CDR2 SNEGSKA (reference sequence). Trimming took 3 bases from V and 7 from J; bases not matched to a gene: 8. Partial CDR3 DNA: TGCAGTGCTAGTGTTCGGGGGGGAAGGAATGAG. Amino acid sequence: CSASVRGGRNE. The full CDR3 sequence reads CSASVRGGRNEQFF.

As concerns this clone: From the germline J gene comes the end of the CDR3, since the read stops 3 residues before it. The chain recombines TRBV19 with TRBJ1-5; a weak D match, TRBD1 (5 bases). The V end lost 1 base, the J end lost 6 bases, and 10 bases lay between the germline ends. CDR1 and CDR2 (germline): LNHDA, SQIVND (reference sequence). The CDR3 spans 14 residues. The CDR3 reads CASSIAGGGQPQHF. Incomplete CDR3 DNA: TGTGCCAGTAGTATAGCGGGGGGTGGTCAGCCC.

In its sample, this clone was seen many times. The CDR3 end lies 3 residues beyond the end of the read and is filled in from the germline J gene. This chain uses TRBV29-1 with TRBJ2-1, with D maybe TRBD1 (5 bases). The length of the CDR3 is 15 residues. With 0 bases removed from V and 3 bases from J, the gap between germline ends came to 12 bases. The germline V gene has CDR1 SQVTM and CDR2 ANQGSEA. The CDR3 is CSVEEQDRRYNEQFF. CDR3 DNA, as far as it was read: TGCAGCGTTGAAGAACAGGATAGGCGCTACAATGAG.

This clone appeared many times. The sequence runs out 3 residues before the end of the CDR3; the remainder is reconstructed from the germline J gene. The chain has TRBV14 and TRBJ1-2, with 8 bases that match TRBD1. Germline V gene sequence: CDR1 SGHDN, CDR2 FVKESK. Trimming took 2 bases from V and 6 from J; bases not matched to a gene: 8. The CDR3 is 15 residues long. The CDR3 protein is CASSQQGALGHGYTF. The sequenced part of the CDR3 DNA is TGTGCCAGCAGCCAACAGGGGGCACTTGGACATGGC.

In its sample, this clone was seen many times. The junction and the germline gene differ at one end; a read error may be behind it. The read comes to an end 3 residues before the CDR3 does, leaving the germline J gene to fill in the end. J is TRBJ2-3 and V is TRBV7-8; 7 bases agree with TRBD1. Germline V gene lookup returns CDR1 SGHVS and CDR2 FQNEAQ. The CDR3 is made up of 15 amino acids. The CDR3 protein is CASSIRTGATETQYF. The sequenced CDR3 bases are TGTGCCAGCAGTATAAGGACAGGAGCTACAGAGACG.

In this sample, this clone turned up a few times. The read is 3 residues too short to cover the CDR3 end, so that end is filled in from the germline J gene. V gene TRBV7-9 combines with J gene TRBJ2-7; 12 nucleotides agree with TRBD1. The CDR3 runs to 15 residues. Germline V gene sequence: CDR1 SEHNR, CDR2 FQNEAQ (reference sequence). With 1 base clipped from V and 3 bases from J, the junction kept 1 base outside the gene matches. The CDR3 DNA, read in part, is TGTGCCAGCAGCTTAGGGGACAGGGGGCTCTACGAG. It is translated as CASSLGDRGLYE. The CDR3 reads in full as CASSLGDRGLYEQYF.

This clone was counted many times. The missing CDR3 end, 3 residues past where the read stops, is filled in from the germline J gene. The chain recombines TRBV30 with TRBJ2-7; TRBD2 aligns across 7 bases. Germline V gene lookup returns CDR1 GTSNPN and CDR2 SVGIG (reference sequence). Trimming at V came to 3 bases and at J to 2 bases, leaving 7 bases not matched to a gene. The CDR3 contains 14 residues. The CDR3 DNA, read in part, is TGTGCCTGGAGCTCAGACAGCGGGGCCTACGAG. Translated: CAWSSDSGAYE. The full CDR3 is CAWSSDSGAYEQYF.

Ten or more counts support this clone. Coverage ceases 3 residues before the CDR3 finishes, and the germline J gene fills in the end. The V call is TRBV20-1, the J call TRBJ2-3, with D perhaps TRBD2 (6 bases). Trimming left V 0 bases short and J 5 bases short, with 9 bases between. CDR3 size: 13 residues. Germline CDR1 and CDR2: DFQATT and SNEGSKA (reference sequence). CDR3 bases read: TGCAGTGCTAGAGATTTGGGGGGAGATACG. Protein sequence: CSARDLGGDT. The full CDR3 reads CSARDLGGDTQYF.

This clone has at least ten counts. The sequence runs out 3 residues before the end of the CDR3; the remainder is reconstructed from the germline J gene. The rearrangement joins TRBV5-1 to TRBJ2-4, with TRBD1 matching 10 bases. Germline values: CDR1 SGHRS, CDR2 YFSETQ. Trimming at V came to 4 bases and at J to 6 bases, leaving 22 bases not matched to a gene. This CDR3 spans 20 amino acids. CDR3 DNA, as far as it was read: TGCGCCAGCAGCGCGATTCGGGACAGGGGATTCAACGAACCGCCAAACATT. Translation gives CASSAIRDRGFNEPPNI. In full, the CDR3 is CASSAIRDRGFNEPPNIQYF.

This clone was counted many times. The sequenced fragment ends 3 residues before the CDR3 boundary, so the rest is inferred from the germline J gene. This chain connects TRBV20-1 to TRBJ1-2; TRBD1 matches at 9 bases. Per germline, CDR1 DFQATT and CDR2 SNEGSKA (reference sequence). V shed 1 base and J 7 bases; nucleotides not matched to a gene: 4. This CDR3 has 13 residues. CDR3 DNA, as far as it was read: TGCAGTGCTAGAGGGGACAGGGCGGGTGGC. Protein product: CSARGDRAGG. The full CDR3 reads CSARGDRAGGYTF.

As concerns this clone: The sequenced fragment ends 3 residues before the CDR3 boundary, so the rest is inferred from the germline J gene. V usage is TRBV11-2 and J usage is TRBJ2-5; the match to TRBD2 covers 8 bases. Germline V CDR1 and CDR2: SGHAT, FQNNGV. Unmatched junction bases numbered 9, after V lost 4 bases and J lost 5 bases. The CDR3 extends over 15 amino acids. The sequenced part of the CDR3 DNA is TGTGCCAGCAGCTCCCTGCGGGAGGCGTATGAGACC. It is translated as CASSSLREAYET. The whole CDR3 protein reads CASSSLREAYETQYF.

This clone was observed at least ten times. The DNA ends 3 residues before the CDR3 does, and the rest of the CDR3 is filled in from the germline J gene. The chain combines TRBV6-4 with TRBJ1-5, with D perhaps matching TRBD1 (5 bases). In germline, CDR1 is MRHNA, CDR2 SNTAGT. The CDR3 extends over 15 amino acids. V lost 2 bases and J lost 0, with 8 bases in between. The CDR3 sequence is CASSDPTVSNQPQHF. The covered CDR3 bases are TGTGCCAGCAGTGACCCGACAGTTAGCAATCAGCCC.

This clone was detected many times. The read falls 3 residues short of the CDR3 end, and the missing part is taken from the germline J gene. V gene TRBV6-1 combines with J gene TRBJ1-5; D gene ambiguous. The CDR3 consists of 14 residues. Germline lookup yields CDR1 MNHNS and CDR2 SASEGT. Between the trimmed V and J ends, which lost 3 bases and 4 bases, there was a span of 10 bases. CDR3 DNA, as far as it was read: TGTGCCAGCAGTGACAGTCCCGAGAATCAGCCC. Its protein is CASSDSPENQP. The entire CDR3 protein reads CASSDSPENQPQHF.

This clone has ten or more counts. The read ends 3 residues early relative to the CDR3; the germline J gene fills the gap. The chain recombines TRBV11-1 with TRBJ1-1; the D gene is possibly TRBD1 (5 bases). This CDR3 has 14 residues. Germline loops: CDR1 SGHAT, CDR2 FQDESV (reference sequence). Trimming took 5 bases from V and 2 from J, leaving 12 bases between them. The CDR3 protein is CASSAKTVNTEAFF. CDR3 DNA (partial): TGTGCCAGCAGCGCCAAGACAGTTAACACTGAA.

This clone was counted at least ten times. The DNA ends 3 residues before the CDR3 does, and the rest of the CDR3 is filled in from the germline J gene. The genes are TRBV7-8 and TRBJ1-4; D unresolved. Trimming left V 5 bases short and J 7 bases short, with 11 bases between. This CDR3 spans 13 amino acids. In germline, CDR1 is SGHVS, CDR2 FQNEAQ. The part of the CDR3 DNA that was read is TGTGCCAGCAGCCCTACAAGGGTTGAAAAA. Translating gives CASSPTRVEK. The CDR3 reads in full as CASSPTRVEKLFF.

This clone was observed many times. The DNA ends 3 residues before the CDR3 does, and the rest of the CDR3 is filled in from the germline J gene. The J gene is TRBJ2-4, the V gene TRBV6-1; 9 nucleotides align to TRBD2. The J segment lost 1 base and the V segment lost 1 base, leaving 2 bases of the junction unmatched. Looked up from germline, CDR1 is MNHNS and CDR2 is SASEGT. The CDR3 is made up of 16 amino acids. CDR3 bases read: TGTGCCAGCAGTGAAGAGGGACTAGCTGCCAAAAACATT. This translates into CASSEEGLAAKNI. The CDR3, in full, reads CASSEEGLAAKNIQYF.

This clone has a count of ten or more. The CDR3 end falls 3 residues outside the read, so it is completed with the germline J gene. The chain recombines TRBV5-6 with TRBJ2-3; either TRBD1 or TRBD2 may supply D (5 bases each). Trimming removed 2 bases at V and 4 bases at J, with 14 bases between. CDR3 size: 15 residues. Germline loops: CDR1 SGHDT, CDR2 YYEEEE. The covered CDR3 bases are TGTGCCAGCAGCTTTCGAGGGGTTTTTGCAGATACG. This sequence encodes CASSFRGVFADT. The full CDR3 reads CASSFRGVFADTQYF.

In the case of this clone: The read halts 3 residues ahead of the CDR3 end, with the missing end drawn from the germline J gene. The chain joins TRBV25-1 to TRBJ2-3, with a weak D call TRBD2 (6 bases). The V end was cut by 3 bases, the J end by 5 bases, with 12 bases between. The germline V gene has CDR1 MGHDK and CDR2 SYGVNS. This CDR3 is built from 14 residues. The CDR3 here is CASSERGRGDTQYF. CDR3 bases read: TGTGCCAGCAGTGAGCGGGGCCGAGGAGATACG.

This clone was seen more than once but under ten times. The CDR3 end lies 3 residues beyond the end of the read and is filled in from the germline J gene. The J gene is TRBJ2-1, the V gene TRBV18; 9 bases are shared with TRBD2. Germline assignment: CDR1 KGHSH and CDR2 LQKENI. V shed 4 bases, J shed 7 bases, and the junction held 5 bases outside the gene matches. CDR3 length: 14 residues. The CDR3 DNA, read in part, is TGTGCCAGCTCACTTAGCGGGAGTTCGAATGAG. Protein product: CASSLSGSSNE. The CDR3, in full, reads CASSLSGSSNEQFF.

This clone was picked up many times. The CDR3 is cut off 3 residues early in the read; its end comes from the germline J gene. This chain joins TRBV18 and TRBJ1-1, with D possibly TRBD1 on 5 matching bases. CDR3 size: 13 residues. Trimming removed 3 bases from V and 3 bases from J, with 8 bases in between. Germline assignment: CDR1 KGHSH and CDR2 LQKENI. The sequenced part of the CDR3 DNA is TGTGCCAGCTCACCCTTCAGGGACACTGAA. Translated: CASSPFRDTE. The entire CDR3 reads CASSPFRDTEAFF.

In its sample, this clone was seen a few times. The read is 3 residues too short to cover the CDR3 end, so that end is filled in from the germline J gene. The chain couples TRBV2 to TRBJ1-2, with D possibly TRBD1 on 5 matching bases. Per the germline V gene, CDR1 is SNHLY and CDR2 is FYNNEI. Trimming pared 8 bases from V and 2 bases from J, leaving 18 bases between. The CDR3 consists of 15 residues. The part of the CDR3 DNA that was read is TGTGCCAGCGCCCCCTCACAGACAGTAAACTATGGC. It yields the protein CASAPSQTVNYG. The whole CDR3 region reads CASAPSQTVNYGYTF.

This clone was recorded at least ten times. The read comes to an end 3 residues before the CDR3 does, leaving the germline J gene to fill in the end. The rearrangement links TRBV4-2 to TRBJ1-3; maybe TRBD1 (5 bases). V lost 0 bases and J lost 4, with 16 bases in between. Germline V gives CDR1 LGHNA, CDR2 YNFKEQ. The CDR3 consists of 17 residues. Incomplete CDR3 DNA: TGTGCCAGCAGCCAAGACCGGGGCCCTAGCGTCGGAAACACC. Translating gives CASSQDRGPSVGNT. The CDR3 in full is CASSQDRGPSVGNTIYF.

This clone was detected many times. The CDR3 end lies 3 residues beyond the end of the read and is filled in from the germline J gene. This rearrangement joins TRBV20-1 to TRBJ1-2; D is ambiguous. The CDR3 contains 15 residues. V lost 0 bases and J lost 5, with 16 bases in between. Germline CDR1 is DFQATT and CDR2 is SNEGSKA (reference sequence). The CDR3 loop is CSARDHRGSVYGYTF. The sequenced part of the CDR3 DNA is TGCAGTGCTAGAGATCATCGGGGATCCGTTTATGGC.

In this sample, this clone turned up many times. The read stops 3 residues short of the end of the CDR3; the missing end is completed from the germline J gene. This chain joins TRBV20-1 and TRBJ2-1, with D perhaps TRBD1 (5 bases). Germline CDR1 reads DFQATT; CDR2 reads SNEGSKA (reference sequence). The CDR3 runs 14 residues. V was pared by 0 bases and J by 7 bases, with 13 bases between. CDR3 region: CSARDHQGINEQFF. CDR3 bases read: TGCAGTGCTAGAGATCACCAGGGAATTAATGAG.